These 25 T cell receptor beta chains were all obtained from the same sample, sequenced in a study of control samples from healthy donors and cancer patients. Repertoires were generated with immunoSEQ multiplex PCR, while TCRdb's copy carries only in-frame clones and drops some. The table lists 100,000 to 150,000 clones, around 87% of them singletons, with around 3% in the top ten. Sequenced: blood. The receptors shown here come from a man aged 55-75 years in good health.

The CDR3 protein is CASSQGSSGGSAGQYF. DNA for the CDR3: TGTGCCAGCAGCCAAGGTAGTAGCGGCGGCTCTGCAGGGCAGTATTTT. The chain couples TRBV3-1 (or the pseudogene TRBV3-2) to TRBJ2-3, with TRBD2 as a possible D gene (6 bases). The CDR3 has 16 amino acids. Trimming removed 1 base from V and 11 bases from J, with 22 bases in between. CDR1 and CDR2 (germline): LGHDT, YNNKEL (reference sequence).

The V gene is TRBV4-1, the J gene TRBJ1-2; 8 bases fit TRBD1. The CDR3 contains 15 residues. Germline values: CDR1 MGHRA, CDR2 YSYEKL. V dropped 3 bases and J dropped 4; count of bases not matched to a gene: 7. The CDR3 loop is CASSQTGAGIYGYTF. CDR3 coding DNA: TGCGCCAGCAGCCAGACAGGGGCTGGGATCTATGGCTACACCTTC.

The J gene is TRBJ2-3, the V gene TRBV6-2 or TRBV6-3; D not resolved. V was clipped by 5 bases and J by 4 bases, with 10 bases between them. This CDR3 contains 13 residues. The germline CDR1 and CDR2 sequences are MNHEY and SVGEGT. This chain's CDR3 is CASSSDPADTQYF. The CDR3 DNA sequence: TGTGCCAGCAGTAGCGACCCTGCAGATACGCAGTATTTT.

This chain joins TRBV7-6 and TRBJ2-5; the D gene is possibly TRBD1 (6 bases). There are 20 residues in the CDR3. Looked up from germline, CDR1 is SGHVS and CDR2 is FNYEAQ. With 2 bases removed from V and 7 bases from J, the gap between germline ends came to 32 bases. The CDR3 sequence: CASSLPLGGQRGIGYGTQYF. CDR3 sequence (DNA): TGTGCCAGCAGCTTACCGTTAGGTGGACAGCGAGGGATCGGATACGGGACCCAGTACTTC.

This chain uses TRBV2 with TRBJ1-3; D remains ambiguous. The CDR3 spans 13 residues. Per the germline V gene, CDR1 is SNHLY and CDR2 is FYNNEI. Trimming removed 0 bases from V and 7 bases from J, with 7 bases in between. CDR3 in DNA: TGTGCCAGCAGTGAAGCCCACAGCAACACCATATATTTT. Encoded protein: CASSEAHSNTIYF.

The rearrangement uses TRBV4-3 and TRBJ1-5; D not certain. V was trimmed by 5 bases and J by 2 bases, leaving 10 bases between them. This CDR3 region has 14 residues. Per the germline V gene, CDR1 is LGHNA and CDR2 is YSLEER. CDR3 bases: TGCGCCAGCAGCAAAGGGTTAGGCAATCAGCCCCAGCATTTT. Translating it yields CASSKGLGNQPQHF.

The V call is TRBV2, the J call TRBJ2-1, with 10 bases fitting TRBD2. The CDR3 totals 15 residues. J lost 7 bases, V lost 6 bases, and 9 bases had no gene match. The germline CDR1 and CDR2 sequences are SNHLY and FYNNEI. CDR3 nucleotide sequence: TGTGCCAGCAGCTCAAGCGGGGGGGCGAATAATGAGCAGTTCTTC. Translation gives CASSSSGGANNEQFF.

This chain links TRBV7-2 with TRBJ2-2; TRBD2 agrees at 8 bases. Germline V gene sequence: CDR1 SGHTA, CDR2 FQGNSA. The CDR3 runs to 18 residues. Germline trimming cut 1 base from V and 4 bases from J; bases unmatched to any gene: 11. The CDR3 DNA sequence: TGTGCCAGCAGCTTAGTCGCTTTTGGGCTAGCGGGCACCGGGGAGCTGTTTTTT. Translated, it gives CASSLVAFGLAGTGELFF.

This rearrangement joins TRBV3-1 (or the pseudogene TRBV3-2) to TRBJ2-2; D gene uncertain. Trimming shortened V by 1 base and J by 4 bases, and 4 bases separated the two germline ends. Germline CDR1 reads LGHDT; CDR2 reads YNNKEL (reference sequence). This CDR3 has 13 amino acids. The CDR3 DNA reads TGTGCCAGCAGCCAAGCGACCACCGGGGAGCTGTTTTTT. It codes for CASSQATTGELFF.

The chain has TRBV7-2 and TRBJ2-5; D tentatively fits TRBD1 or TRBD2 (6 bases each). The length of the CDR3 is 14 residues. The V gene lost 5 bases and the J gene lost 5 bases, with 15 bases spanning the gap. The V gene's germline CDR1 is SGHTA and CDR2 FQGNSA. The CDR3 nucleotides are TGTGCCAGCAGCCCGCAGACTAGGGGGGAGACCCAGTACTTC. Its protein is CASSPQTRGETQYF. Together with reference TRBV7-2 and TRBJ2-5, the CDR3 gives the full variable domain: GAGVSQSPSNKVTEKGKDVELRCDPISGHTALYWYRQSLGQGLEFLIYFQGNSAPDKSGLPSDRFSAERTGGSVSTLTIQRTQQEDSAVYLCASSPQTRGETQYFGPGTRLLVL.

This clone was detected once. The chain joins TRBV28 to TRBJ2-3; D might be TRBD2 (7 bases). Per the germline V gene, CDR1 is MDHEN and CDR2 is SYDVKM. V lost 5 bases, J lost 3 bases, and 15 bases lay in between. The CDR3 runs to 15 residues. The CDR3 region is CASSPRGAGTDTQYF. As DNA, the CDR3 is TGTGCCAGCAGTCCCCGGGGGGCGGGGACAGATACGCAGTATTTT.

This sequence joins TRBV4-2 and TRBJ1-1; no definite D call. Trimming left V 0 bases short and J 5 bases short, with 7 bases between. The germline V gene encodes CDR1 LGHNA and CDR2 YNFKEQ. The CDR3 loop spans 13 amino acids. The CDR3 nucleotides are TGTGCCAGCAGCCAAGATTCGGGGACTGAAGCTTTCTTT. Protein: CASSQDSGTEAFF.

The V gene is TRBV18, the J gene TRBJ1-2; tentative D call: TRBD1 (6 bases). In germline, CDR1 is KGHSH, CDR2 LQKENI. V was shortened by 10 bases and J by 6 bases, with 18 bases between the two germline ends. There are 13 residues in the CDR3. The CDR3, as DNA: TGTGCCATGAAGAGAGGGGCAGGGGATGGCTACACCTTC. It translates to CAMKRGAGDGYTF.

The genes are TRBV18 and TRBJ1-4, with D possibly being TRBD1 (6 bases). V was trimmed by 3 bases and J by 7 bases, leaving 15 bases between them. This CDR3 has 15 residues. Germline values: CDR1 KGHSH, CDR2 LQKENI. CDR3 residues: CASSPNRAEGEKLFF. The DNA for the CDR3 is TGTGCCAGCTCACCGAACAGGGCTGAGGGTGAAAAACTGTTTTTT. The full variable domain, completed using reference TRBV18 and TRBJ1-4, is NAGVMQNPRHLVRRRGQEARLRCSPMKGHSHVYWYRQLPEEGLKFMVYLQKENIIDESGMPKERFSAEFPKEGPSILRIQQVVRGDSAAYFCASSPNRAEGEKLFFGSGTQLSVL.

The rearrangement links TRBV7-9 to TRBJ2-3; a possible D gene is TRBD1 (6 bases). This CDR3 spans 17 amino acids. Germline loops: CDR1 SEHNR, CDR2 FQNEAQ (reference sequence). V gave up 1 base and J gave up 8 bases, with 22 bases separating them. This CDR3 is CASSLGWGQVLHTTQYF. CDR3 in DNA: TGTGCCAGCAGCTTAGGATGGGGGCAGGTCCTACATACTACGCAGTATTTT.

Comment on this clone: The junction differs from germline at one of its ends, possibly a read error. This chain connects TRBV5-1 to TRBJ2-7, with 7 nucleotides matching TRBD1. CDR3 length: 13 residues. CDR1 SGHRS and CDR2 YFSETQ come from the germline V gene. The CDR3 DNA sequence: TGCGCCAGCAGCCTCGGGGAGAAGGACAGGCCACGGTTC. It codes for CASSLGEKDRPRF.

V is TRBV9 and J is TRBJ2-7; D may be TRBD2 (5 bases). The CDR3 contains 14 residues. V lost 4 bases and J 4 bases, leaving 15 bases between the germline ends. Germline V lookup: CDR1 SGDLS, CDR2 YYNGEE. CDR3 in DNA: TGTGCCAGCAGCACCGGGCCTGAGGGTTACGAGCAGTACTTC. Translated: CASSTGPEGYEQYF.

The rearrangement links TRBV28 to TRBJ1-1, with a weak D call TRBD1 (5 bases). V was trimmed by 7 bases and J by 2 bases, leaving 11 bases between them. Germline V lookup: CDR1 MDHEN, CDR2 SYDVKM. There are 13 residues in the CDR3. The chain's CDR3 is CASKLTANTEAFF. The CDR3 DNA follows: TGTGCCAGCAAGTTGACAGCCAACACTGAAGCTTTCTTT.

This clone was seen only a few times. The chain is built from TRBV14 and TRBJ2-7; D gene unclear. CDR3 length: 15 amino acids. CDR1 is SGHDN and CDR2 is FVKESK in the germline V gene. The germline V and J ends were trimmed by 5 bases and 2 bases, with 16 bases remaining between them. CDR3 residues: CASSSGRPPTYEQYF. DNA for the CDR3: TGTGCCAGCAGCTCTGGCAGGCCACCTACCTACGAGCAGTACTTC.

In DNA form, the CDR3 reads TGTGCCAGCAGCCGCGAGAGCAACACTGAAGCTTTCTTT. It translates to CASSRESNTEAFF. This chain connects TRBV5-5 to TRBJ1-1; D remains ambiguous. With 4 bases removed from V and 2 bases from J, the gap between germline ends came to 9 bases. The germline CDR1 and CDR2 sequences are SGHKS and YYEKEE (reference sequence). The CDR3 runs 13 residues.

This chain uses TRBV29-1 with TRBJ1-2; D not certain. CDR1 is SQVTM, CDR2 ANQGSEA, per germline. The CDR3 consists of 12 residues. Trimming left V 3 bases short and J 3 bases short, with 8 bases between. CDR3 coding DNA: TGCAGCGTTGATTCGGGCCACTATGGCTACACCTTC. Amino acids: CSVDSGHYGYTF. The entire variable domain, with the rest obtained from reference TRBV29-1 and TRBJ1-2, is as follows: SAVISQKPSRDICQRGTSLTIQCQVDSQVTMMFWYRQQPGQSLTLIATANQGSEATYESGFVIDKFPISRPNLTFSTLTVSNMSPEDSSIYLCSVDSGHYGYTFGSGTRLTVV.

The genes are TRBV10-3 and TRBJ2-7; D may be TRBD2 (6 bases). The CDR3 totals 14 residues. Germline V gene sequence: CDR1 ENHRY, CDR2 SYGVKD. Trimming took 3 bases from V and 6 from J, leaving 15 bases between them. The CDR3 coding sequence is TGTGCCATCAGTGAACAGGTCGGACTACGCGAGCAGTACTTC. This translates into CAISEQVGLREQYF.

The chain combines TRBV29-1 with TRBJ2-7, with no clear D. Germline assignment: CDR1 SQVTM and CDR2 ANQGSEA. The V and J ends lost 2 bases and 0 bases respectively, with 11 bases between them. This CDR3 is 14 amino acids long. Here the CDR3 DNA reads TGCAGCGTTGAATCCGGCTTTTCCTCCTACGAGCAGTACTTC. Translating it yields CSVESGFSSYEQYF.

The chain recombines TRBV5-1 with TRBJ1-6; D is unresolved. The germline V gene encodes CDR1 SGHRS and CDR2 YFSETQ. CDR3 size: 16 residues. Trimming took 1 base from V and 0 from J, leaving 8 bases between them. The CDR3 DNA sequence: TGCGCCAGCAGCTTGCAGGCCGACTCCTATAATTCACCCCTCCACTTT. Translation: CASSLQADSYNSPLHF.

This chain joins TRBV25-1 and TRBJ1-6; tentatively, D is TRBD1 (5 bases). V lost 1 base, J lost 10 bases, and 11 bases lay in between. Germline loops: CDR1 MGHDK, CDR2 SYGVNS. The CDR3 covers 14 residues. CDR3 amino acids: CASSELGGRSPLHF. For the CDR3, the DNA is TGTGCCAGCAGTGAATTGGGGGGAAGGTCACCCCTCCACTTT.